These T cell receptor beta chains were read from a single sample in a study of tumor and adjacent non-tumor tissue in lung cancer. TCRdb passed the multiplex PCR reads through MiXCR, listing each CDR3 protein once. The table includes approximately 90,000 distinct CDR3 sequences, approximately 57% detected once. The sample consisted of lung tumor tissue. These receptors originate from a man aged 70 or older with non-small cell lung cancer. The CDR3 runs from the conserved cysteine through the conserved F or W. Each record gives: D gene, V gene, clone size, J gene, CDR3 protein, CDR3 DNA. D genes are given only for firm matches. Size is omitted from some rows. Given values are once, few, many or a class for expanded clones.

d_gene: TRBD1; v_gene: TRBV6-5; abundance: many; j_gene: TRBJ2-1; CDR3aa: CASSYGGGTGAYNEQFF; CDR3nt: TGTGCCAGCAGTTATGGGGGTGGGACAGGGGCGTACAATGAGCAGTTCTTC
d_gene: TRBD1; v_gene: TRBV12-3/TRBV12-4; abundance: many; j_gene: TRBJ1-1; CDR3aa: CASSRGQMNTEAFF; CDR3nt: TGTGCCAGCAGCCGGGGACAGATGAACACTGAAGCTTTCTTT
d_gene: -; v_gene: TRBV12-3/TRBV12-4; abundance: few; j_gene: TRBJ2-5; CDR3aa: CASSLRALQETQHF; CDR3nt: TGTGCCAGCAGCTTAAGGGCACTGCAAGAGACCCAGCACTTC
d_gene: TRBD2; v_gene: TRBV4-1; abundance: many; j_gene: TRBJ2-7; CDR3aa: CASSLGLAGEMQYF; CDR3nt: TGCGCCAGCAGCCTTGGCTTAGCGGGAGAGATGCAGTACTTC
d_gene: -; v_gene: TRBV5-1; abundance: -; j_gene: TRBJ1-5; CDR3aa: CASSPGHLSNQPQHF; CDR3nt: TGCGCCAGCAGCCCCGGCCACCTTAGCAATCAGCCCCAGCATTTT
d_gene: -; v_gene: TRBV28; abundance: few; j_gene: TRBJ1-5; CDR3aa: CASSLFSGGKNQPQHF; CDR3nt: TGTGCCAGCAGTTTATTCTCCGGGGGCAAAAATCAGCCCCAGCATTTT
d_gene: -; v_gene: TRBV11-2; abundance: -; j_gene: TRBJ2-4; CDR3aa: CASSLPGGRNIQCF; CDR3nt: TGTGCCAGCAGCCTGCCTGGGGGCAGAAACATTCAGTGCTTC
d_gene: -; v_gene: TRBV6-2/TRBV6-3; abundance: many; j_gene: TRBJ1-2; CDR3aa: CASRSRGSSGYGYTF; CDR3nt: TGTGCCAGCAGGTCCAGAGGGTCTTCCGGCTATGGCTACACCTTC
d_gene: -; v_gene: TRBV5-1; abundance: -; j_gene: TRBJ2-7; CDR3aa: CASSAAGQRYEQYF; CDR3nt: TGCGCCAGCAGCGCCGCGGGACAGAGGTACGAGCAGTACTTC
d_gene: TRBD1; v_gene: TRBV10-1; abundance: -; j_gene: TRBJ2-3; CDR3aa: CASSDSDRGADTQYF; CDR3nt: TGCGCCAGCAGTGATTCGGACAGGGGTGCAGATACGCAGTATTTT
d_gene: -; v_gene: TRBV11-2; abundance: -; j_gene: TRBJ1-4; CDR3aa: CASSLGQWGKLFF; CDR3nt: TGTGCCAGCAGCCTAGGACAGTGGGGTAAACTGTTTTTT
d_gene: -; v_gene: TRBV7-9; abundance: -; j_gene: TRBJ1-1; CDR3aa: CASSLAGSPLAFF; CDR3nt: TGTGCCAGCAGCTTAGCGGGGTCGCCTTTAGCTTTCTTT
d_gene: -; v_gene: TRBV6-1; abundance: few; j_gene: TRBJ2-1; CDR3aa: CASLVQILSSYNEQFF; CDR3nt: TGTGCCAGCTTGGTACAGATCCTTAGCTCCTACAATGAGCAGTTCTTC
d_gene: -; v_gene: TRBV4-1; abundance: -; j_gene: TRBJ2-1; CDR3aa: CASSHVVESSYNEQFF; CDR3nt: TGCGCCAGCAGCCACGTTGTGGAGAGCTCCTACAATGAGCAGTTCTTC
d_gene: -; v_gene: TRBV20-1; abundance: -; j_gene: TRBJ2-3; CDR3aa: CSAYEGQGLDQPQYF; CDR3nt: TGCAGTGCTTACGAAGGACAGGGACTAGATCAGCCCCAGTATTTT
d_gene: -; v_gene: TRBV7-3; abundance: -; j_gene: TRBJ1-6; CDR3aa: CASSFPQNPLHFSNSPLHF; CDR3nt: TGTGCCAGCAGCTTCCCTCAAAATCCCCTTCACTTTAGTAATTCACCCCTCCACTTT
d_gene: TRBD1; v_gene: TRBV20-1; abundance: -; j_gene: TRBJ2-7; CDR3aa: CNAIPGTGNSYEQYF; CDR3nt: TGCAATGCTATTCCCGGGACAGGGAACTCCTACGAGCAGTACTTC
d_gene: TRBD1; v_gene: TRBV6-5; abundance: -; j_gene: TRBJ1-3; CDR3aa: CASSYTRQGGRNTIYF; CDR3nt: TGTGCCAGCAGTTACACCCGACAGGGGGGTAGAAACACCATATATTTC
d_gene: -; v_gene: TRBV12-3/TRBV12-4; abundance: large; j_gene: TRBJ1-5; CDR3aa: CASRQSNQPQHF; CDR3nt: TGTGCCAGCCGACAGAGCAATCAGCCCCAGCATTTT
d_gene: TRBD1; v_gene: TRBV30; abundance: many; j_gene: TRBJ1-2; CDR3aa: CACPTEGTGGGYTF; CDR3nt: TGTGCCTGCCCCACCGAGGGGACAGGGGGTGGCTACACCTTC
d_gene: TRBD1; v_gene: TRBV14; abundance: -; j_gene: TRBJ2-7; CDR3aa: CASSHASRGPLWQYF; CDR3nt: TGTGCCAGCAGCCATGCTTCCAGGGGGCCCCTCTGGCAGTACTTC